This TCR beta chain was captured by sequencing in a study of blood T cell repertoires in COVID-19. Study-level background: T cells, B-cell-depleted T cells, or PBMCs provided the cDNA or gDNA that served as material.

Generated by immunoSEQ multiplex PCR, the TCRdb table keeps only in-frame clones and is missing some. In the table there are approximately 65,000 clones, roughly three quarters of which are singletons. Trimming removed 4 bases from V and 8 bases from J; junction bases left unmatched: 4. The CDR3 is made up of 15 amino acids. The germline gives CDR1 LNHDA, CDR2 SQIVND (reference sequence). The chain links TRBV19 to TRBJ2-1; 14 bases are shared with TRBD2. The sequenced sample was peripheral blood. The source is an elderly man with acute or convalescent COVID-19. CDR3 DNA: TGTGCCAGTAGTAGGGGACTAGCGGGAGTGGATGAGCAGTTCTTC. It is translated as CASSRGLAGVDEQFF.